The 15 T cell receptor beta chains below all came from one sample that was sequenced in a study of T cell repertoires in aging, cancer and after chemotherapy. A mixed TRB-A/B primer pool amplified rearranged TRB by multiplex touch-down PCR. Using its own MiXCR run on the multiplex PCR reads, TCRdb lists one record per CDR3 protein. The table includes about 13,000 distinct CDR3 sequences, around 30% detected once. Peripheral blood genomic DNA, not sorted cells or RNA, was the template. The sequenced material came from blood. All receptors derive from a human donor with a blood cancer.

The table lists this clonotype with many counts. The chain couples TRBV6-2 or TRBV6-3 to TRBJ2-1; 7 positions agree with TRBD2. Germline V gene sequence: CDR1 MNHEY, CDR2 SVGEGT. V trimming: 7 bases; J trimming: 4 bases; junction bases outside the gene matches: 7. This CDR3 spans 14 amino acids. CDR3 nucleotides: TGTGCCAGCAATCGGCTAGCGGAGTACAATGAGCAGTTCTTC. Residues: CASNRLAEYNEQFF.

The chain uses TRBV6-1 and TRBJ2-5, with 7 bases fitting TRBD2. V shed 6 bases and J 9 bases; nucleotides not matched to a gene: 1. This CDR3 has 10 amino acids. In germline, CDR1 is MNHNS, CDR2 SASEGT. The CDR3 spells CASRSGAQYF. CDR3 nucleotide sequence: TGTGCCAGCAGGAGCGGGGCCCAGTACTTC.

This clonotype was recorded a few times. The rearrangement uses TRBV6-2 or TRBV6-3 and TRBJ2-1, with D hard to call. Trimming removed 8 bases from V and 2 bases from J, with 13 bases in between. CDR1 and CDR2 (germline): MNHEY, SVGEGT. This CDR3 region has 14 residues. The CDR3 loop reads CASGLLSTYNEQFF. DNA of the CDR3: TGTGCCAGCGGCCTCCTCTCAACCTACAATGAGCAGTTCTTC.

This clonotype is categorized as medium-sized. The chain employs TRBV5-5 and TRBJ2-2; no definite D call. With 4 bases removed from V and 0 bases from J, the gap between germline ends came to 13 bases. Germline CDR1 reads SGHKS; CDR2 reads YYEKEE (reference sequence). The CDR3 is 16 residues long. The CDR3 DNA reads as TGTGCCAGCAGCGTGGGCCCGTCCCCGAACACCGGGGAGCTGTTTTTT. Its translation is CASSVGPSPNTGELFF.

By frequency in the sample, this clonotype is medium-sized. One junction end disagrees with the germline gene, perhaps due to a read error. CDR3 nucleotide sequence: TGTGCCAGTAGACCACCCGGGACAAACATCGGGGAGCTGTTTTTT. Amino acid sequence: CASRPPGTNIGELFF. This rearrangement joins TRBV19 to TRBJ2-2; D is possibly TRBD1 (6 bases). From germline, CDR1 is LNHDA and CDR2 SQIVND (reference sequence). The CDR3 runs to 15 residues.

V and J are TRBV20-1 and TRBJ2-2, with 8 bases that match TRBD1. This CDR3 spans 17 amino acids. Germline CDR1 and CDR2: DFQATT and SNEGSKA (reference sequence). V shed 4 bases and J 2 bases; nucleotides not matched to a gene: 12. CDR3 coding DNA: TGCAGTGCTACGGACAGGGTCCGGGGGATCAACACCGGGGAGCTGTTTTTT. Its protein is CSATDRVRGINTGELFF.

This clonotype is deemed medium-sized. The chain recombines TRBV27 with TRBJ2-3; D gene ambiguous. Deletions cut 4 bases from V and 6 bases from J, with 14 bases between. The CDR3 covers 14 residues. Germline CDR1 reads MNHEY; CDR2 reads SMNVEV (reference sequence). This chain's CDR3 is CASSSYPNEDTQYF. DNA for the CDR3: TGTGCCAGCAGTTCCTACCCCAACGAGGATACGCAGTATTTT.

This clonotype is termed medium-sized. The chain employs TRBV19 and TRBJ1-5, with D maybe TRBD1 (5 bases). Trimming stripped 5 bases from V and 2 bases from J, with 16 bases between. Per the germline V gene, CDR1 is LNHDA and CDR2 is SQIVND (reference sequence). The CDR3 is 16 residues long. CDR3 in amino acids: CASSDRTTGGNQPQHF. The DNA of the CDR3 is TGTGCCAGTAGTGACAGAACCACCGGGGGCAATCAGCCCCAGCATTTT. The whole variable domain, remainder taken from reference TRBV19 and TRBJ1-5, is DGGITQSPKYLFRKEGQNVTLSCEQNLNHDAMYWYRQDPGQGLRLIYYSQIVNDFQKGDIAEGYSVSREKKESFPLTVTSAQKNPTAFYLCASSDRTTGGNQPQHFGDGTRLSIL.

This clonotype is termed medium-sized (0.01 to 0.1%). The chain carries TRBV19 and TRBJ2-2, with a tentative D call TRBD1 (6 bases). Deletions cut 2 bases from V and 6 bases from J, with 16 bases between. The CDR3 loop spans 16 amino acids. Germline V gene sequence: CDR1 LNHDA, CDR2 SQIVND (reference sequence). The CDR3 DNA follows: TGTGCCAGTAGTATACGCACAGGGACCGATGCCGGGGAGCTGTTTTTT. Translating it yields CASSIRTGTDAGELFF. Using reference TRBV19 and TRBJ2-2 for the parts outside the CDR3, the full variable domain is DGGITQSPKYLFRKEGQNVTLSCEQNLNHDAMYWYRQDPGQGLRLIYYSQIVNDFQKGDIAEGYSVSREKKESFPLTVTSAQKNPTAFYLCASSIRTGTDAGELFFGEGSRLTVL.

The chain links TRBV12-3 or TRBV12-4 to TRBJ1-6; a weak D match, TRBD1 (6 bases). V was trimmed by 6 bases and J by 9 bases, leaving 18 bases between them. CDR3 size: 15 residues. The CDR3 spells CASSQQGAAGSPLHF. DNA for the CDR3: TGTGCCAGCAGCCAACAGGGCGCGGCAGGTTCACCCCTCCACTTT.

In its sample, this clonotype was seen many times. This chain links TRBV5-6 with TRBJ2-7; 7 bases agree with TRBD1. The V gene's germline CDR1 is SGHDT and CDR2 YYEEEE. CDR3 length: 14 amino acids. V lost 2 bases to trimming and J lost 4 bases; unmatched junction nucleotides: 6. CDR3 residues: CASSFPGQPYEQYV. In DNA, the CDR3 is TGTGCCAGCAGCTTTCCGGGACAGCCTTACGAGCAGTACGTC.

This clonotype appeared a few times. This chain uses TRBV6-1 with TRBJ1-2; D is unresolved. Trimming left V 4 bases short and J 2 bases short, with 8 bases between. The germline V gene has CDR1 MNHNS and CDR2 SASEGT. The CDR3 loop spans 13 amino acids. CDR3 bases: TGTGCCAGCAGTGTCGTGGGGAACTATGGCTACACCTTC. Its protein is CASSVVGNYGYTF.

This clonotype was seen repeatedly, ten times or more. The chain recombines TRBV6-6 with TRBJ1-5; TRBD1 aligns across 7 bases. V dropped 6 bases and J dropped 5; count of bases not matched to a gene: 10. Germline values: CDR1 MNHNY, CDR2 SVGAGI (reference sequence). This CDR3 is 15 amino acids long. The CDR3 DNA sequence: TGTGCCAGCAGACGAACAGGGGCGTGGGATCAGCCCCAGCATTTT. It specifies CASRRTGAWDQPQHF.

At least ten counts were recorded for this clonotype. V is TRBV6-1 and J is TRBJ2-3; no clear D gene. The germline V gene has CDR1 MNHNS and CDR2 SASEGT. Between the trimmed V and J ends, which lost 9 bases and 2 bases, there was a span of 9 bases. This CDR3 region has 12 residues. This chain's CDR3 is CASDEFTDTQYF. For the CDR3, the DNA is TGTGCCAGTGACGAATTCACAGATACGCAGTATTTT.

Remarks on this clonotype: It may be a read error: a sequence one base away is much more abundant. CDR3 amino acids: CVSRPGQDIPEAFF. The CDR3, as DNA: TGTGTCAGCAGGCCGGGACAGGACATTCCTGAAGCTTTCTTT. The chain joins TRBV6-2 or TRBV6-3 to TRBJ1-1; 8 bases map to TRBD1. The germline V gene encodes CDR1 MNHEY and CDR2 SVGEGT. This CDR3 spans 14 amino acids.